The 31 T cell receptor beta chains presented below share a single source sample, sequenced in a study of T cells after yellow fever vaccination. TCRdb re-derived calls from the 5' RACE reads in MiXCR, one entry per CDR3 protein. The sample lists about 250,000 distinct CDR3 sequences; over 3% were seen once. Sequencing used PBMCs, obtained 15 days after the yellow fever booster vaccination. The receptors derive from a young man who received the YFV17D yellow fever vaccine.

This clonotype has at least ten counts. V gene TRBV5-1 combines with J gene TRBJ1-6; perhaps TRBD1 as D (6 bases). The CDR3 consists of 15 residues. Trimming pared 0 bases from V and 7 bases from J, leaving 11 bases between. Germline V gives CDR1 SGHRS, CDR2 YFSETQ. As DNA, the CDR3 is TGCGCCAGCAGCTTGGGACCAGGGGAAAATTCACCCCTCCACTTT. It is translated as CASSLGPGENSPLHF.

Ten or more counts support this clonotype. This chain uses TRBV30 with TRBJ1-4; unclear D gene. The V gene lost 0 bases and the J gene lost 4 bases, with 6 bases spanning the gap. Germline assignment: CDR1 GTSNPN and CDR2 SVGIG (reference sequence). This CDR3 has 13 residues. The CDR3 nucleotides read TGTGCCTGGAGTGTCCAGAGTAATGAAAAACTGTTTTTT. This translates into CAWSVQSNEKLFF.

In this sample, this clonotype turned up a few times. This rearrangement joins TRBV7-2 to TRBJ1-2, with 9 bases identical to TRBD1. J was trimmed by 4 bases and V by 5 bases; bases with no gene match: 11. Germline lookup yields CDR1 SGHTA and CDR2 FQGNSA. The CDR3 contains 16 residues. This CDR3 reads CASSPIPGQGGYGYTF. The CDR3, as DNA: TGTGCCAGCAGCCCAATCCCGGGACAGGGAGGCTATGGCTACACCTTC.

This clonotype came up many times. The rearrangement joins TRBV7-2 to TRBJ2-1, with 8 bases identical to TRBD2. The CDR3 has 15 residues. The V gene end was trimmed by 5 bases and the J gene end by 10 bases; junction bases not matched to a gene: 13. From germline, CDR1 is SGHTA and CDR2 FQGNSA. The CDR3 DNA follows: TGTGCCAGCAGCCGAGAGGCTACGGGGGGGACGGAGCAGTTCTTC. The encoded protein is CASSREATGGTEQFF.

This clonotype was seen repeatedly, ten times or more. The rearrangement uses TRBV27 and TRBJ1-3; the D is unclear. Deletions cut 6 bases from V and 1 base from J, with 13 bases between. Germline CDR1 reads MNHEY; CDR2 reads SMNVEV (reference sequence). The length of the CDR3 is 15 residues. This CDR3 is CASSRGPPSGNTIYF. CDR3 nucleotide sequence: TGTGCCAGCAGCCGCGGGCCTCCATCTGGAAACACCATATATTTT.

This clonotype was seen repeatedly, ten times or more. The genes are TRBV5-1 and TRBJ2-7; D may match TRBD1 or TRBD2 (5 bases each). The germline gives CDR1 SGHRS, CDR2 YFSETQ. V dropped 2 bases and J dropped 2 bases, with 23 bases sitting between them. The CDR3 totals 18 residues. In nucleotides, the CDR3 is TGCGCCAGCAGCTTCGACCCCCCGGGCGGTGGGACCGCCTACGAGCAGTACTTC. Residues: CASSFDPPGGGTAYEQYF.

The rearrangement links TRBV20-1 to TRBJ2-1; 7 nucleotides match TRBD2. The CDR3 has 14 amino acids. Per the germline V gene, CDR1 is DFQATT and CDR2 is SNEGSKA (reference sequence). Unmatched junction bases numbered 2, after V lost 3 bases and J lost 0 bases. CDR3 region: CSARSGVSYNEQFF. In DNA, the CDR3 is TGCAGTGCTAGGAGCGGGGTCTCCTACAATGAGCAGTTCTTC.

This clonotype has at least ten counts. The CDR3 coding sequence is TGTGCCAGCAGCGGCCCGGGACAGCGCTACGAGCAGTACTTC. As protein: CASSGPGQRYEQYF. The chain carries TRBV7-9 and TRBJ2-7; 7 bases are a match to TRBD1. The CDR3 loop spans 14 amino acids. Germline-derived CDR1 and CDR2 are SEHNR and FQNEAQ (reference sequence). The J segment lost 3 bases and the V segment lost 5 bases, leaving 7 bases of the junction unmatched.

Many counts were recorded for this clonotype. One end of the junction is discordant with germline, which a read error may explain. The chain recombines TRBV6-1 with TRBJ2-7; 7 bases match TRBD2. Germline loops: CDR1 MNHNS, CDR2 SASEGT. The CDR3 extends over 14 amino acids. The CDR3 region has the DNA TGTGCCAGCAGCGAAGGCGGGGGCTCCTACGAGCAGTACTTC. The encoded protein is CASSEGGGSYEQYF.

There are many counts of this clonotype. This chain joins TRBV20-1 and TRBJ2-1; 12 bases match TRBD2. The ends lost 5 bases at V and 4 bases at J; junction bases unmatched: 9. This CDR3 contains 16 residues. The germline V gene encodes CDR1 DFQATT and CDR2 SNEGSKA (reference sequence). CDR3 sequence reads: CSAAFPLAGGYNEQFF. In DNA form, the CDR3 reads TGCAGTGCTGCATTCCCACTAGCGGGGGGTTACAATGAGCAGTTCTTC.

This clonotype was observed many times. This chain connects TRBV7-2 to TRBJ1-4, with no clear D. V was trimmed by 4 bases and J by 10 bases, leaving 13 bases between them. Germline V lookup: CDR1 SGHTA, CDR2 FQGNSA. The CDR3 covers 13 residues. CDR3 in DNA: TGTGCCAGCAGCTCCAGAGGGTTTGCAAAACTGTTTTTT. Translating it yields CASSSRGFAKLFF.

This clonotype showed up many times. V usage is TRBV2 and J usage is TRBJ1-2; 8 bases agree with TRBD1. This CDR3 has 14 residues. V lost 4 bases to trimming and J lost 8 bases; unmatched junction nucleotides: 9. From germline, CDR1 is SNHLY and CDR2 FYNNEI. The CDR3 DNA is TGTGCCAGCAGTGTACAGGGGGGGGAGTACGGCTACACCTTC. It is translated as CASSVQGGEYGYTF.

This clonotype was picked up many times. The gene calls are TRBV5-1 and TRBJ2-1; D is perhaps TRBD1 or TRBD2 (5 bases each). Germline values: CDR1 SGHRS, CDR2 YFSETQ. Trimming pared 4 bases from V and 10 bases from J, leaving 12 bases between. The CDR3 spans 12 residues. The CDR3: CASSLSRGEQFF. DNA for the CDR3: TGCGCCAGCAGCCTGTCGAGGGGCGAGCAGTTCTTC.

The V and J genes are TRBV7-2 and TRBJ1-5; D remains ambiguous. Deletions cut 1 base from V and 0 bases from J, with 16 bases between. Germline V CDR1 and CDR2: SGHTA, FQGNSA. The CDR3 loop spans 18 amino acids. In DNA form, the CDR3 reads TGTGCCAGCAGCTTAGAAGTTATCGCCTATCATAGCAATCAGCCCCAGCATTTT. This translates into CASSLEVIAYHSNQPQHF.

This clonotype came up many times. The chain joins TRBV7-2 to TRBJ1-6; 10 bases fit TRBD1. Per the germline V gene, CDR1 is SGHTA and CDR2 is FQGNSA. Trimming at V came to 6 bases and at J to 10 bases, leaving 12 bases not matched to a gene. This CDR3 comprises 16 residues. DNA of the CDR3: TGTGCCAGCAGTCCGTACCAGACAGGGGGCGGATCACCCCTCCACTTT. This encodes CASSPYQTGGGSPLHF.

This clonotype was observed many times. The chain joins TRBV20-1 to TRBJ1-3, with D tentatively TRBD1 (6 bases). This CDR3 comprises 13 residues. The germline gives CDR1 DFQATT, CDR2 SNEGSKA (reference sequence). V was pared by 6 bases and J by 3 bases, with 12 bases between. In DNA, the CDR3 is TGCAGTGCGACTACAGGGATTGGAAACACCATATATTTT. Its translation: CSATTGIGNTIYF.

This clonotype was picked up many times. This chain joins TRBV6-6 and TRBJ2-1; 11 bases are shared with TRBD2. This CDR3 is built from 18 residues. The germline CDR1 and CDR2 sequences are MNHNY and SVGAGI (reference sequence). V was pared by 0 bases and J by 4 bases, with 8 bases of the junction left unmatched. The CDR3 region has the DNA TGTGCCAGCAGTTACTCCCTAGCGGGGGGCAACCGTTACAATGAGCAGTTCTTC. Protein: CASSYSLAGGNRYNEQFF.

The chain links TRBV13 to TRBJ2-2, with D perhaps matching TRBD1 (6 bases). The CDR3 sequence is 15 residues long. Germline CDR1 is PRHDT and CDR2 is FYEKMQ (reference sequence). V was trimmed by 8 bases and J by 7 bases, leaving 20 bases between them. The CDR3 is CASGRNRAMVGELFF. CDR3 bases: TGTGCCAGCGGTAGAAACAGGGCGATGGTCGGGGAGCTGTTTTTT.

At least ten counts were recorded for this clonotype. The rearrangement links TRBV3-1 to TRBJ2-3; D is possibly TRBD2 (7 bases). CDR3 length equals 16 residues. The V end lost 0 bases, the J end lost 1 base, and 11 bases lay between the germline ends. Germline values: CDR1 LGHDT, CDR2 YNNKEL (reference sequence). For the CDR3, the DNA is TGTGCCAGCAGCCAAGATCCGGGGGGCCGCACAGATACGCAGTATTTT. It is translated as CASSQDPGGRTDTQYF.

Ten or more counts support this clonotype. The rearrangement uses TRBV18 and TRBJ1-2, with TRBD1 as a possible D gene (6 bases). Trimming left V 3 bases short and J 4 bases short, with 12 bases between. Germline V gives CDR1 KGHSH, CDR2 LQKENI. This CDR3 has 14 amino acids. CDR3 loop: CASSPNRAGYGYTF. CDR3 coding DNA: TGTGCCAGCTCACCCAACAGGGCCGGCTATGGCTACACCTTC.

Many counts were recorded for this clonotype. DNA of the CDR3: TGTGCCAGCAGCTTGAAGAGACGGATTAGCACAGATACGCAGTATTTT. It yields the protein CASSLKRRISTDTQYF. The chain joins TRBV5-6 to TRBJ2-3; no reliable D call. CDR1 and CDR2 (germline): SGHDT, YYEEEE. V was cut by 1 base and J by 0 bases, with 12 bases left in between. This CDR3 spans 16 amino acids.

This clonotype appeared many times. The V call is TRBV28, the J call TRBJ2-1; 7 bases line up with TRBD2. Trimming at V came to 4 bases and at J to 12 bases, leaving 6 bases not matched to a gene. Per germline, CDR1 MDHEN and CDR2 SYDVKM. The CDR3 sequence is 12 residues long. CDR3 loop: CASSSQGGGQFF. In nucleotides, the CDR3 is TGTGCCAGCAGTTCCCAAGGCGGGGGGCAGTTCTTC.

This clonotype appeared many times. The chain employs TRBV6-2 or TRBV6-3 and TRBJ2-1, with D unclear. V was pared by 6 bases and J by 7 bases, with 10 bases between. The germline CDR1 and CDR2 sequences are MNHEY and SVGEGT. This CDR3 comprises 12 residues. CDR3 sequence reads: CASSSRDNEQFF. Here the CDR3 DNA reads TGTGCCAGCAGCTCTAGGGATAATGAGCAGTTCTTC.

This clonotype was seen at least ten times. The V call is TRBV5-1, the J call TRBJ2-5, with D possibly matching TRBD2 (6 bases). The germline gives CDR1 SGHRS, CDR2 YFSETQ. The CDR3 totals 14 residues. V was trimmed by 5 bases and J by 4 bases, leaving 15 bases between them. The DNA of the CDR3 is TGCGCCAGCAGGCCGTTTGGGGGGTTAGAGACCCAGTACTTC. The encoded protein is CASRPFGGLETQYF.

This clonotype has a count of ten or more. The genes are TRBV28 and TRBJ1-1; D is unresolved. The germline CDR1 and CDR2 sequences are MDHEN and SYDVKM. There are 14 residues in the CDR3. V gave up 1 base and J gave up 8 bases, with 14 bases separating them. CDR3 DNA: TGTGCCAGCAGTTTATACCAAGTTGTGGGAGAAGCTTTCTTT. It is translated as CASSLYQVVGEAFF. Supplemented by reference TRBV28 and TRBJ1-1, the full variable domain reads DVKVTQSSRYLVKRTGEKVFLECVQDMDHENMFWYRQDPGLGLRLIYFSYDVKMKEKGDIPEGYSVSREKKERFSLILESASTNQTSMYLCASSLYQVVGEAFFGQGTRLTVV.

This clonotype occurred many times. The CDR3 sequence: CASSSGQDPNEKLFF. The CDR3 DNA reads as TGCGCCAGCAGCTCTGGACAGGATCCTAATGAAAAACTGTTTTTT. V usage is TRBV5-1 and J usage is TRBJ1-4; 7 bases match TRBD1. V shed 3 bases and J 3 bases; nucleotides not matched to a gene: 5. The CDR3 covers 15 residues. Germline V gene sequence: CDR1 SGHRS, CDR2 YFSETQ. The whole variable domain, remainder taken from reference TRBV5-1 and TRBJ1-4, is KAGVTQTPRYLIKTRGQQVTLSCSPISGHRSVSWYQQTPGQGLQFLFEYFSETQRNKGNFPGRFSGRQFSNSRSEMNVSTLELGDSALYLCASSSGQDPNEKLFFGSGTQLSVL.

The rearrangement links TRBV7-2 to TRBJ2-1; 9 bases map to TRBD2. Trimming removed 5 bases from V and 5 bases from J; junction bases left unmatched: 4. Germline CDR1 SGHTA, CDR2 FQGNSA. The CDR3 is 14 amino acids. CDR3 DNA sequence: TGTGCCAGCAGCCCTAGCGGGGCCGACAATGAGCAGTTCTTC. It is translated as CASSPSGADNEQFF.

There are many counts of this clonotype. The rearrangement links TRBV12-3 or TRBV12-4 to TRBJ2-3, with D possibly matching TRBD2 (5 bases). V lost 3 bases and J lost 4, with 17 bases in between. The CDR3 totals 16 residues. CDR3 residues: CASSFVLGGPPDTQYF. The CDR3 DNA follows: TGTGCCAGCAGTTTCGTACTAGGTGGGCCCCCAGATACGCAGTATTTT.

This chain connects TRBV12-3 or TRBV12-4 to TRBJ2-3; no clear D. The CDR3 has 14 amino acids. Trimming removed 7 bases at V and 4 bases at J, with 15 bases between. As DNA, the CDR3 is TGTGCCAGCACCGTTAAGCTGGCTCCAGATACGCAGTATTTT. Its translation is CASTVKLAPDTQYF.

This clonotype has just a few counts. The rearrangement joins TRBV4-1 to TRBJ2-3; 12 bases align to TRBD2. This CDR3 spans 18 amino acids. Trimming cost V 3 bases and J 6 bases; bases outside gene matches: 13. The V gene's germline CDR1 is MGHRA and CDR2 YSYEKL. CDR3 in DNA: TGCGCCAGCAGCCACTCGCCCGGACTAGCGGGACCCAGGGATACGCAGTATTTT. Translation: CASSHSPGLAGPRDTQYF.

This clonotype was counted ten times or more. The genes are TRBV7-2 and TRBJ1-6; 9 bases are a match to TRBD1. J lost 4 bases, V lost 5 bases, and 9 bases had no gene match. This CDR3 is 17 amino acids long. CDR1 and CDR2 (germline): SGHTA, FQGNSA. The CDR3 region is CASSLEGGQGYNSPLHF. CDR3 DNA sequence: TGTGCCAGCAGCCTCGAGGGGGGACAGGGATATAATTCACCCCTCCACTTT.